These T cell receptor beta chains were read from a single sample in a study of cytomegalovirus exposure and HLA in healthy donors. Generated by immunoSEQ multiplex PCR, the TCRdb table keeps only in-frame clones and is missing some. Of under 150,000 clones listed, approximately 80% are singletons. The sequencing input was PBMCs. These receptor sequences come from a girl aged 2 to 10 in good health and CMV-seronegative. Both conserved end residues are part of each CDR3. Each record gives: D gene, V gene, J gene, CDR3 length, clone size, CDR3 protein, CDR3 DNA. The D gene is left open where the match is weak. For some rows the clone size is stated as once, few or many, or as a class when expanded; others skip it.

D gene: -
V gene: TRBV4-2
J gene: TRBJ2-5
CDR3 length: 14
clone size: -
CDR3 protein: CASSQDGRGGTQYF
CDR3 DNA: TGTGCCAGCAGCCAAGATGGTAGGGGGGGGACCCAGTACTTC

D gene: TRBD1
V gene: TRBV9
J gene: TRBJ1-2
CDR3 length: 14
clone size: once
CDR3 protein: CASSSTGGGYGYTF
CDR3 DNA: TGTGCCAGCAGCTCGACAGGGGGAGGCTATGGCTACACCTTC

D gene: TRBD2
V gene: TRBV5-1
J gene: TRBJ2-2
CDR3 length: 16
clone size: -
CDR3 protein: CASSGLAGVRDGELFF
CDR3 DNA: TGCGCCAGCAGTGGACTAGCGGGAGTAAGGGACGGGGAGCTGTTTTTT

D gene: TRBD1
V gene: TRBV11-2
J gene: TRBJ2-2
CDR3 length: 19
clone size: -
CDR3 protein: CASSLDQFGTGLNTGELFF
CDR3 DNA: TGTGCCAGCAGCTTAGATCAGTTTGGGACAGGCTTAAACACCGGGGAGCTGTTTTTT

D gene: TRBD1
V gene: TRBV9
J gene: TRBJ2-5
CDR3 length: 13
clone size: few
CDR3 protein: CASSRQGRETQYF
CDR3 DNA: TGTGCCAGCAGCAGACAGGGAAGAGAGACCCAGTACTTC

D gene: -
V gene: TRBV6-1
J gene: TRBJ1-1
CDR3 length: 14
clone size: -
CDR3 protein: CASSERGWQPEAFF
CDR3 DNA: TGTGCCAGCAGTGAACGGGGTTGGCAGCCTGAAGCTTTCTTT

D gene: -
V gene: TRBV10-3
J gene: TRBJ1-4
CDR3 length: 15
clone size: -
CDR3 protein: CAISESGRVDEKLFF
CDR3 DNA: TGTGCCATCAGTGAGTCGGGCAGGGTGGATGAAAAACTGTTTTTT

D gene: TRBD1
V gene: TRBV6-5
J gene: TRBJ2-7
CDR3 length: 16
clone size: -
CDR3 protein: CASSYLWTGVINEQYF
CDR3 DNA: TGTGCCAGCAGCTACCTCTGGACAGGGGTTATCAACGAGCAGTACTTC

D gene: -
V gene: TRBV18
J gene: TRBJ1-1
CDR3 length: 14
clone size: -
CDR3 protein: CASSPRDMNTEAFF
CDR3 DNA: TGTGCCAGCTCACCGCGGGATATGAACACTGAAGCTTTCTTT

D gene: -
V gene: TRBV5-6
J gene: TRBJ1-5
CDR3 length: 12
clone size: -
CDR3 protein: CASSFGSGPQHF
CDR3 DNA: TGTGCCAGCAGCTTCGGCTCAGGGCCCCAGCATTTT